The next 24 T cell receptor beta chains were all read from a single sample in a study of early T cells in non-severe SARS-CoV-2 infection (dated by TCRdb to the early 2020s). Library preparation employed 5' RACE. Data came from a NextSeq 500. Using fastp at Q25 and MiXCR, TCRdb reprocessed the public reads and kept productive beta chains. All rows with the same CDR3 protein become a single entry with the most common DNA and genes. The sample table shows tens of thousands of distinct CDR3 sequences, and 12% are seen once. Around 2.8% of the sample lies in the top ten. The source material was whole blood, sampled at baseline. Source of these receptors: an adult who was a healthcare worker with PCR-confirmed SARS-CoV-2 infection or an uninfected control (not recorded which).

This clonotype was counted at least ten times. V gene TRBV28 combines with J gene TRBJ2-7, with 7 bases lining up with TRBD1. CDR1 and CDR2 (germline): MDHEN, SYDVKM. The trim removed 5 bases at V and 3 bases at J, leaving 10 bases unmatched. The CDR3 is made up of 15 amino acids. CDR3 nucleotide sequence: TGTGCCAGCAGTCCTTTCCCGGGACAGAGCTACGAGCAGTACTTC. It codes for CASSPFPGQSYEQYF. The variable domain in full, with the rest retrieved from reference TRBV28 and TRBJ2-7, is DVKVTQSSRYLVKRTGEKVFLECVQDMDHENMFWYRQDPGLGLRLIYFSYDVKMKEKGDIPEGYSVSREKKERFSLILESASTNQTSMYLCASSPFPGQSYEQYFGPGTRLTVT.

The chain joins TRBV6-6 to TRBJ2-7, with 8 bases lining up with TRBD1. With V trimmed by 2 bases and J by 4 bases, 4 bases remained unmatched. Per the germline V gene, CDR1 is MNHNY and CDR2 is SVGAGI (reference sequence). CDR3 length: 14 residues. The CDR3 is CASSYAGGEYEQYF. CDR3 sequence (DNA): TGTGCCAGCAGTTACGCAGGGGGCGAGTACGAGCAGTACTTC.

This clonotype occurred many times. This chain uses TRBV6-2 or TRBV6-3 with TRBJ1-1, with 7 positions matching TRBD1. After removal of 5 bases from V and 4 bases from J, the junction contained 7 bases not matched to a gene. Germline values: CDR1 MNHEY, CDR2 SVGEGT. This CDR3 contains 14 residues. The CDR3 loop is CASSVHRGGTEAFF. CDR3 sequence (DNA): TGTGCCAGCAGTGTCCACAGGGGCGGCACTGAAGCTTTCTTT.

Only a few counts were recorded for this clonotype. The V gene is TRBV5-4, the J gene TRBJ2-7; D call uncertain. V gave up 0 bases and J gave up 4 bases, with 11 bases separating them. From germline, CDR1 is SGHNT and CDR2 YYREEE (reference sequence). The CDR3 is 14 amino acids. CDR3 nucleotide sequence: TGTGCCAGCAGCTTGGATGGACGCGTTTACGAGCAGTACTTC. This codes for CASSLDGRVYEQYF.

This clonotype was found a few times. The rearrangement uses TRBV5-4 and TRBJ2-7; D is undetermined. V was clipped by 0 bases and J by 3 bases, with 10 bases between them. From germline, CDR1 is SGHNT and CDR2 YYREEE (reference sequence). This CDR3 has 14 amino acids. The CDR3 loop is CASSLALTSYEQYF. Written as DNA, the CDR3 is TGTGCCAGCAGCTTGGCTCTGACAAGCTACGAGCAGTACTTC.

This clonotype appeared a few times. The CDR3, as DNA: TGTGCCAGCTCACCAGTGGCACCGAACACTGAAGCTTTCTTT. It is translated as CASSPVAPNTEAFF. The rearrangement joins TRBV18 to TRBJ1-1; D gene uncertain. Germline values: CDR1 KGHSH, CDR2 LQKENI. V was shortened by 2 bases and J by 1 base, with 8 bases between the two germline ends. This CDR3 has 14 amino acids.

This clonotype was seen ten or more times. The rearrangement joins TRBV10-3 to TRBJ2-5; TRBD1 agrees at 8 bases. The ends lost 8 bases at V and 2 bases at J; junction bases unmatched: 10. Germline V gene lookup returns CDR1 ENHRY and CDR2 SYGVKD. This CDR3 is 15 amino acids long. The CDR3 spells CAIGSDRALQETQYF. CDR3 DNA sequence: TGTGCCATCGGTTCGGACAGGGCACTGCAAGAGACCCAGTACTTC.

This sequence joins TRBV11-3 and TRBJ2-1; 7 bases map to TRBD1. The ends lost 3 bases at V and 8 bases at J; junction bases unmatched: 4. CDR1 is SGHNT and CDR2 is YENEEA in the germline V gene. The CDR3 is 13 residues long. DNA of the CDR3: TGTGCCAGCAGCTTTGAGGGGGCTGATGAGCAGTTCTTC. Amino acid sequence: CASSFEGADEQFF.

The V gene is TRBV24-1, the J gene TRBJ2-5; 8 nucleotides agree with TRBD2. Germline V CDR1 and CDR2: KGHDR, SFDVKD. This CDR3 has 17 residues. V lost 4 bases and J lost 1; bases outside the gene matches: 10. CDR3 amino acids: CATSEGGGTRFQETQYF. The DNA of the CDR3 is TGTGCCACCAGTGAAGGGGGAGGGACTAGGTTCCAAGAGACCCAGTACTTC.

Many counts were recorded for this clonotype. The V gene is TRBV6-6, the J gene TRBJ1-5; 7 nucleotides agree with TRBD1. Losses at the gene ends were 4 bases for V and 0 bases for J; bases not matched to a gene: 3. The CDR3 loop spans 15 amino acids. The germline gives CDR1 MNHNY, CDR2 SVGAGI (reference sequence). CDR3 loop: CASSSGTASNQPQHF. CDR3 nucleotide sequence: TGTGCCAGCAGTTCCGGGACAGCTAGCAATCAGCCCCAGCATTTT.

This clonotype was detected many times. The V and J genes are TRBV28 and TRBJ1-6; 7 bases map to TRBD1. From germline, CDR1 is MDHEN and CDR2 SYDVKM. The CDR3 covers 13 residues. Losses at the gene ends were 9 bases for V and 7 bases for J; bases not matched to a gene: 6. The CDR3: CASTGQRNSPLHF. CDR3 in DNA: TGTGCCAGTACGGGACAGAGAAATTCACCCCTCCACTTT.

This clonotype was counted a few times. The chain is built from TRBV28 and TRBJ2-1; D unclear. CDR1 and CDR2 (germline): MDHEN, SYDVKM. Trimming pared 5 bases from V and 4 bases from J, leaving 18 bases between. This CDR3 contains 16 residues. The CDR3 protein is CASSPPGSPSYNEQFF. The CDR3 DNA follows: TGTGCCAGCAGTCCCCCCGGGTCTCCCTCATACAATGAGCAGTTCTTC.

This clonotype was seen a handful of times. CDR3 coding DNA: TGTGCCAGCAGCCAAAAAGGGTCAGGGTACAATGAGCAGTTCTTC. The encoded protein is CASSQKGSGYNEQFF. The chain has TRBV7-9 and TRBJ2-1, with a possible D match to TRBD1 (5 bases). The V end was cut by 5 bases, the J end by 4 bases, with 15 bases between. The CDR3 spans 15 residues. Germline values: CDR1 SEHNR, CDR2 FQNEAQ (reference sequence).

The chain has TRBV20-1 and TRBJ2-1; 7 bases are shared with TRBD1. Trimming removed 5 bases from V and 6 bases from J; junction bases left unmatched: 10. The CDR3 extends over 14 amino acids. The germline gives CDR1 DFQATT, CDR2 SNEGSKA (reference sequence). In DNA, the CDR3 is TGCAGTGCTCCAGACAGGGCGGGTAGCAATGAGCAGTTCTTC. This codes for CSAPDRAGSNEQFF.

This clonotype appeared many times. This sequence joins TRBV7-2 and TRBJ1-2; D might be TRBD1 (5 bases). Germline CDR1 reads SGHTA; CDR2 reads FQGNSA. This CDR3 is 13 amino acids long. Trimming stripped 5 bases from V and 4 bases from J, with 11 bases between. Written as DNA, the CDR3 is TGTGCCAGCAGCCCCCGACAGTTCTATGGCTACACCTTC. Protein product: CASSPRQFYGYTF.

The chain couples TRBV5-4 to TRBJ2-5, with D hard to call. The length of the CDR3 is 14 residues. The germline CDR1 and CDR2 sequences are SGHNT and YYREEE (reference sequence). V lost 2 bases, J lost 2 bases, and 10 bases lay in between. In DNA form, the CDR3 reads TGTGCCAGCAGCTTTCGGGCAGATCAAGAGACCCAGTACTTC. Encoded protein: CASSFRADQETQYF.

This clonotype was detected only a few times. The rearrangement uses TRBV15 and TRBJ2-1; 10 bases agree with TRBD2. The CDR3 has 18 amino acids. The junction had 9 bases not matched to a gene; V was cut back by 0 bases and J by 4 bases. CDR1 and CDR2 from the germline V gene are LNHNV and YYDKDF (reference sequence). The CDR3 loop reads CATSRDLGGLALYNEQFF. In DNA form, the CDR3 reads TGTGCCACCAGCAGAGATCTTGGGGGACTAGCGCTTTACAATGAGCAGTTCTTC.

This clonotype came up many times. The chain combines TRBV2 with TRBJ1-2; TRBD1 matches 8 bases. Trimming at V came to 6 bases and at J to 0 bases, leaving 12 bases not matched to a gene. The CDR3 totals 17 residues. Germline CDR1 and CDR2: SNHLY and FYNNEI. The CDR3 DNA sequence: TGTGCCAGCAGGGGGGCTGGGACAGGCGATACTAACTATGGCTACACCTTC. Translation gives CASRGAGTGDTNYGYTF. Based on the CDR3 plus reference TRBV2 and TRBJ1-2, the full variable domain is EPEVTQTPSHQVTQMGQEVILRCVPISNHLYFYWYRQILGQKVEFLVSFYNNEISEKSEIFDDQFSVERPDGSNFTLKIRSTKLEDSAMYFCASRGAGTGDTNYGYTFGSGTRLTVV.

The rearrangement links TRBV6-5 to TRBJ1-5; possibly TRBD1 for D (5 bases). This CDR3 has 14 amino acids. The V gene's germline CDR1 is MNHEY and CDR2 SVGAGI. Trimming left V 6 bases short and J 11 bases short, with 20 bases between. The chain's CDR3 is CASSPQGPRGTQHF. CDR3 DNA: TGTGCCAGCAGCCCCCAGGGTCCCCGGGGGACCCAGCATTTT.

This clonotype has more than one count but fewer than ten. The CDR3 reads CASSSGLAGPADEQYF. CDR3 coding DNA: TGTGCCAGCAGCTCGGGACTAGCGGGGCCCGCGGACGAGCAGTACTTC. The gene calls are TRBV13 and TRBJ2-7; 13 positions match TRBD2. The CDR3 length is 16 residues. Unmatched junction bases numbered 8, after V lost 4 bases and J lost 5 bases. CDR1 is PRHDT, CDR2 FYEKMQ, per germline (reference sequence).

This clonotype was counted only a few times. This sequence joins TRBV24-1 and TRBJ2-2, with 9 bases identical to TRBD1. V was clipped by 5 bases and J by 4 bases; unmatched bases: 10. The CDR3 extends over 17 amino acids. Germline V gives CDR1 KGHDR, CDR2 SFDVKD. In nucleotides, the CDR3 is TGTGCCACCAGTGCGGCCGGGACAGGGAGTCGCACCGGGGAGCTGTTTTTT. Translated: CATSAAGTGSRTGELFF.

There are a few counts of this clonotype. The J gene is TRBJ1-4, the V gene TRBV6-5; perhaps TRBD1 as D (6 bases). In germline, CDR1 is MNHEY, CDR2 SVGAGI. V was pared by 6 bases and J by 11 bases, with 22 bases between. The CDR3 length is 15 residues. The CDR3 nucleotides read TGTGCCAGCAGCTCGGGGACACCCCAAATAGGGAAACTGTTTTTT. Residues: CASSSGTPQIGKLFF.

This clonotype occurred a few times. The chain is built from TRBV5-1 and TRBJ1-1; TRBD1 aligns across 7 bases. The CDR3 totals 16 residues. The germline V gene has CDR1 SGHRS and CDR2 YFSETQ. With 4 bases clipped from V and 0 bases from J, the junction kept 9 bases outside the gene matches. The CDR3, as DNA: TGCGCCAGCAGCGGCCCGACAGGGTCCTTGAACACTGAAGCTTTCTTT. It encodes CASSGPTGSLNTEAFF. The full variable domain, in which reference TRBV5-1 and TRBJ1-1 provide the parts outside the CDR3, is KAGVTQTPRYLIKTRGQQVTLSCSPISGHRSVSWYQQTPGQGLQFLFEYFSETQRNKGNFPGRFSGRQFSNSRSEMNVSTLELGDSALYLCASSGPTGSLNTEAFFGQGTRLTVV.

A few counts support this clonotype. The chain employs TRBV10-2 and TRBJ1-2, with TRBD1 identical over 7 bases. V dropped 6 bases and J dropped 6; count of bases not matched to a gene: 4. Germline CDR1 reads WSHSY; CDR2 reads SAAADI. CDR3 size: 12 residues. The CDR3, as DNA: TGCGCCAGCAGGGGACAGCGAGATGGCTACACCTTC. This translates into CASRGQRDGYTF.